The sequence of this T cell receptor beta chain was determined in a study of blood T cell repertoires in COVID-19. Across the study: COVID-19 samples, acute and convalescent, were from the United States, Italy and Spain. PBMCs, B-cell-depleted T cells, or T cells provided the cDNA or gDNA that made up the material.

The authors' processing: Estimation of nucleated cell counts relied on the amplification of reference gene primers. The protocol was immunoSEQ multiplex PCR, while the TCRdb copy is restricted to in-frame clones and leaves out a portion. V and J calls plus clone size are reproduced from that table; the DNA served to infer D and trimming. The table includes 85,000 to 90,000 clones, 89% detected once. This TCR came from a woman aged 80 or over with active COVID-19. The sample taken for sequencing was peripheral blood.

DNA of the CDR3: TGTGCCACCCTCAACCGGGTAGCCAAAAACATTCAGTACTTC. It translates to CATLNRVAKNIQYF. The gene calls are TRBV28 and TRBJ2-4; D is unresolved. The CDR3 extends over 14 amino acids. Germline CDR1 MDHEN, CDR2 SYDVKM. Trimming removed 10 bases at V and 0 bases at J, with 13 bases between.